The rows below give T cell receptor beta chains drawn from one sample of a study of blood T cell repertoires in COVID-19. The protocol was immunoSEQ multiplex PCR, while the TCRdb copy is restricted to in-frame clones and leaves out a portion. The sample includes some 250,000 clones, roughly 84% of them seen just once. Sequenced sample: peripheral blood. These TCRs come from a man between 35 and 55 years old with acute or convalescent COVID-19. CDR3s include the opening cysteine and the closing phenylalanine or tryptophan. The order of the fields is CDR3 DNA, CDR3 protein, clone size, D gene, J gene, CDR3 length, V gene. The D gene is left open where the match is weak. Clone size appears in some rows only: once, few, many, or a class for an expanded clone.

TGTGCCAGCAGCTTAGTTGACAGGGAACATGGCTACACCTTC CASSLVDREHGYTF NA TRBD1 TRBJ1-2 14 TRBV5-6
TGTGCCTGGAATCTCAGGGAGGACCAGCCCCAGCATTTT CAWNLREDQPQHF few NA TRBJ1-5 13 TRBV30
TGTGCCAGCAGCTCTCAAGAGACCCAGTACTTC CASSSQETQYF NA NA TRBJ2-5 11 TRBV7-8
TGCGCCAGCAGCCGACTAGTGGGAGGTGAGCAGTTCTTC CASSRLVGGEQFF NA NA TRBJ2-1 13 TRBV4-1
TGTGCCAGCAGTGCGATTGGACCACAGGCTAACCATGGCTACACCTTC CASSAIGPQANHGYTF NA NA TRBJ1-2 16 TRBV6-1
TGTGCCAGCAGCTTAGTAATGAGGGGGAGCTCCTACAATGAGCAGTTCTTC CASSLVMRGSSYNEQFF NA NA TRBJ2-1 17 TRBV7-2
TGTGCCTGGAGTACGGGACTAGCGGGAGGGCCCTTCAATGAGCAGTTCTTC CAWSTGLAGGPFNEQFF NA TRBD2 TRBJ2-1 17 TRBV30
TGTGCCAGCAGCGCACAGGGGTATAGCAATCAGCCCCAGCATTTT CASSAQGYSNQPQHF NA TRBD1 TRBJ1-5 15 TRBV6-5
TGTGCCAGCGCGGGGGACTCATCGTACGAGCAGTACTTC CASAGDSSYEQYF NA TRBD2 TRBJ2-7 13 TRBV6-6
TGTGCCAGCAGTTACCGGAGGATGGGGTCCTATGGCTACACCTTC CASSYRRMGSYGYTF once NA TRBJ1-2 15 TRBV6-2/TRBV6-3
TGTGCCATCAGTGAGCCGACCTATACTAGCGCTGGGGCCAACGTCCTGACTTTC CAISEPTYTSAGANVLTF NA TRBD2 TRBJ2-6 18 TRBV10-3
TGTGCCAGTAGTCGACTAGCGGGAGCTGGCGGGGAGCTGTTTTTT CASSRLAGAGGELFF NA TRBD2 TRBJ2-2 15 TRBV19
TGTGCCAGCAGTGGGACAGGCTCTGGAAACACCATATATTTT CASSGTGSGNTIYF NA TRBD1 TRBJ1-3 14 TRBV6-1
TGCGCCAGCAGCTCGCGACTAGCGGGAGACACAGATACGCAGTATTTT CASSSRLAGDTDTQYF NA TRBD2 TRBJ2-3 16 TRBV5-1
TGCGCCAGCAGCCCCGGGACAGGGGGCTTAGGGTACACTGAAGCTTTCTTT CASSPGTGGLGYTEAFF NA TRBD1 TRBJ1-1 17 TRBV5-1
TGTGCCAGCAGCTCCGCTAGAAACACTGAAGCTTTCTTT CASSSARNTEAFF NA NA TRBJ1-1 13 TRBV7-2
TGTGCCAGTAGCCCAGGTCCAGGGGTGAGAAACACCATATATTTT CASSPGPGVRNTIYF NA NA TRBJ1-3 15 TRBV19
TGTGCCAGTAGTACTGTCGGGGGCTCCTACGAGCAGTACTTC CASSTVGGSYEQYF NA NA TRBJ2-7 14 TRBV19
TGTGCCAGCAGCTCTCCCCCTAGCTGGGAGAAGAATGAGCAGTTCTTC CASSSPPSWEKNEQFF NA NA TRBJ2-1 16 TRBV7-9
TGTGCCATCAGTGACTCAACAGGCCTCTATGGCTACACCTTC CAISDSTGLYGYTF NA NA TRBJ1-2 14 TRBV10-3
TGTGCCAGCAGCTTGCAGGGACTAAACGAGCAGTACTTC CASSLQGLNEQYF NA TRBD2 TRBJ2-7 13 TRBV5-4
TGCAGCGTAGACGACCTACAGGGTTCCAACACCATATATTTT CSVDDLQGSNTIYF few NA TRBJ1-3 14 TRBV29-1
TGTGCCAGCAGCTCCCAACAAGCGGATTTGAGCACAGATACGCAGTATTTT CASSSQQADLSTDTQYF NA NA TRBJ2-3 17 TRBV13
TGTGCCAGCAGCCTAGAATGGGGGACAGGGGACTACGAGCAGTACTTC CASSLEWGTGDYEQYF NA TRBD1 TRBJ2-7 16 TRBV3-1/TRBV3-2
TGTGCCAGCACTGACAGGGGGACAGATACGCAGTATTTT CASTDRGTDTQYF NA TRBD1 TRBJ2-3 13 TRBV7-3
TGCGCCAGCAGCTTCCCACAGGGGGGGAACACAGATACGCAGTATTTT CASSFPQGGNTDTQYF NA NA TRBJ2-3 16 TRBV5-1
TGTGCCAGCAGTCTTAAAGGCGGGAACTATGGCTACACCTTC CASSLKGGNYGYTF NA NA TRBJ1-2 14 TRBV5-6
TGTGCCAGTAGTATCGGGACTAGCGGGAACTTTTACAATGAGCAGTTCTTC CASSIGTSGNFYNEQFF NA TRBD2 TRBJ2-1 17 TRBV19
TGTGCTAGTGGCCTAGAGGACAATGAGCAGTTCTTC CASGLEDNEQFF NA NA TRBJ2-1 12 TRBV12-5
TGTGCCACCAGCAGAGAGCTAGCTTTCAACTATGAGCAGTTCTTC CATSRELAFNYEQFF NA NA TRBJ2-1 15 TRBV15
TGTGCCTGGAGTTACCGGGTCTACGAGCAGTACTTC CAWSYRVYEQYF NA NA TRBJ2-7 12 TRBV30
TGTGCCCTAGAGGACAGAGACTATGGCTACACCTTC CALEDRDYGYTF once NA TRBJ1-2 12 TRBV30
TGTGCCAGTACTACACAGGGGAACTATGGCTACACCTTC CASTTQGNYGYTF NA TRBD1 TRBJ1-2 13 TRBV19
TGTGCCAGCAGCCCCGGACAGGGGATCACAGATACGCAGTATTTT CASSPGQGITDTQYF NA TRBD1 TRBJ2-3 15 TRBV5-4
TGTGCCAGCAGTACGGGAGGCCGATTGAACGAGCAGTACTTC CASSTGGRLNEQYF few TRBD2 TRBJ2-7 14 TRBV6-2/TRBV6-3
TGTGCCAGCAGCTCGCAACCGGGTCCGAAGCGTGGCTACACCTTC CASSSQPGPKRGYTF NA NA TRBJ1-2 15 TRBV11-2
TGCAGCGTGGCGTCCCGGGACAGGGCGTTCAGCTATGGCTACACCTTC CSVASRDRAFSYGYTF NA TRBD1 TRBJ1-2 16 TRBV29-1
TGTGCCAGCTCCCCGACAGGGACCCACGAGCAGTACTTC CASSPTGTHEQYF NA TRBD1 TRBJ2-7 13 TRBV7-2
TGTGCCAGCAGTTCGATAGCGGGAGGGCCCGGTACCGGGGAGCTGTTTTTT CASSSIAGGPGTGELFF NA TRBD2 TRBJ2-2 17 TRBV6-4
TGTGCCAGCAGCCCGGGGGGGGGACGCTATGGCTACACCTTC CASSPGGGRYGYTF NA NA TRBJ1-2 14 TRBV3-1/TRBV3-2
TGTGCCAGCAGCACCGGGACAGGGGACACCGGGGAGCTGTTTTTT CASSTGTGDTGELFF NA TRBD1 TRBJ2-2 15 TRBV5-4
TGTGCCAGTAGTCCGGGACTAGCGGGAGGGTTCGACAACAATGAGCAGTTCTTC CASSPGLAGGFDNNEQFF NA TRBD2 TRBJ2-1 18 TRBV19
TGTGCCAGTAACCTACAGGGGGACTATGGCTACACCTTC CASNLQGDYGYTF NA TRBD1 TRBJ1-2 13 TRBV19
TGTGCCAGCAGTCTTTACACCGGGACAGGGATAAGTGGGGCCAACGTCCTGACTTTC CASSLYTGTGISGANVLTF NA TRBD1 TRBJ2-6 19 TRBV6-4
TGTGCCAGCTCACCACTTTGGGGCAGGGAAGATGATGGCTACACCTTC CASSPLWGREDDGYTF NA NA TRBJ1-2 16 TRBV18
TGTGCCAGCAGTTCAGGAGCGGACTATGGCTACACCTTC CASSSGADYGYTF NA NA TRBJ1-2 13 TRBV12-3/TRBV12-4
TGTGCCAGCAGTCCCTACGGTACCTCTTACGAGCAGTACTTC CASSPYGTSYEQYF NA NA TRBJ2-7 14 TRBV6-5
TGTGCCAGCACGCGGGAAGCCGATACGCAGTATTTT CASTREADTQYF NA NA TRBJ2-3 12 TRBV6-5
TGCAGCGTTGAGTTAGCGGGAGTGGCCAAAAACATTCAGTACTTC CSVELAGVAKNIQYF NA TRBD2 TRBJ2-4 15 TRBV29-1
TGTGCCAGCAGTTACATGACAGGGGCCAATTTGCATGGCTACACCTTC CASSYMTGANLHGYTF NA TRBD1 TRBJ1-2 16 TRBV6-5
TGTGCCAGCAGCTTAGTGGTCGGAGGCTTAAATGAAAAACTGTTTTTT CASSLVVGGLNEKLFF NA NA TRBJ1-4 16 TRBV11-2
TGTGCCAGCAGCGGCCAGACAGAGTTCTACTATGGCTACACCTTC CASSGQTEFYYGYTF NA NA TRBJ1-2 15 TRBV7-8